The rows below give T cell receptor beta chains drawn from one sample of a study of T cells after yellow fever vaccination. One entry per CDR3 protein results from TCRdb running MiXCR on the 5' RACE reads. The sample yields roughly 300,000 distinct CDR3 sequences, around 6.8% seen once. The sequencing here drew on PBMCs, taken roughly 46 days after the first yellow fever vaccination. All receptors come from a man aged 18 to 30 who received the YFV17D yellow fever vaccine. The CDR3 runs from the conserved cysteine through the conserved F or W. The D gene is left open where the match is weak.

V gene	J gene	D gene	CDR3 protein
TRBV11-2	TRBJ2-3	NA	CASTWALDTQYF
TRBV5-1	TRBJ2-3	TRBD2	CASSFPRETSGGITADTQYF
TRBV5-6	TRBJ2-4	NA	CASSQTEGAGDIQYF
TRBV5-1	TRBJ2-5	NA	CASSLGARNQETQYF
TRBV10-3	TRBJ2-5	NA	CAISESSRQETQYF
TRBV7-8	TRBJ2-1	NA	CASSLFVTYNEQFF
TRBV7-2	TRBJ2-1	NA	CASSSSFAGHEQFF
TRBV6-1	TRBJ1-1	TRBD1	CASSGDRGQTEAFF
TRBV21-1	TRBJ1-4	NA	CASSKDSRDIRWFF
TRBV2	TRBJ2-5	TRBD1	CASSQDRGQETQYF
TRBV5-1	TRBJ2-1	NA	CASRLSGGYEQFF
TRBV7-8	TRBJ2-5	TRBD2	CASSLRRLADKETQYF
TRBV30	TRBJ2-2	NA	CAWRPKVAGGRELFF
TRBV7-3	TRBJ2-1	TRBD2	CASSFFGGANNEQFF
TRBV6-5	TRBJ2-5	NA	CASRYRTGVLAGTQYF
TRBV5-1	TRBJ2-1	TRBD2	CASSLRLASNEQFF